This TCR beta chain originates from a study of T cell responses to AZD1222 COVID-19 vaccine. General study results and limits: There were repertoire samples only from the period after the peak T cell response. Most donors were white British, females outnumbered males, and clonal diversity was possibly underestimated. Only a handful of AZD1222 recipients, several in all, had baseline seropositivity.

The assay was immunoSEQ multiplex PCR, and TCRdb's table has in-frame clones only and misses some. This table holds some 15,000 clones, 88% found once. In its sample, this clone was seen a few times. The antigen remains unidentified. V was pared by 7 bases and J by 2 bases, with 13 bases between. This CDR3 is built from 14 residues. From germline, CDR1 is MDHEN and CDR2 SYDVKM. Sequencing used peripheral blood, obtained 28 days after the second AZD1222 dose. The receptor was isolated from an adult who received the AZD1222 COVID-19 vaccine. The chain joins TRBV28 to TRBJ2-3, with D hard to call. The CDR3 bases are TGTGCCAGCACCCTCCTAAGTAACACAGATACGCAGTATTTT. Translation gives CASTLLSNTDTQYF.